The rows below give T cell receptor beta chains drawn from one sample of a study of T cells expressing NK-cell markers. From its re-call of the 5' RACE reads, TCRdb lists each CDR3 protein once, without DNA. The sample data list 350,000 to 400,000 distinct CDR3 sequences. The sample comprised blood T cells: a sorted CD56 or NKG2C T cell subset, CD4+ or CD8+ T cells, or bulk PBMC T cells (not recorded which). Receptor source: a woman in her 50s in good health. Both conserved end residues are part of each CDR3.

V gene: TRBV29-1
J gene: TRBJ1-2
CDR3 protein: CSVESLSPGIVNGYTF

V gene: TRBV4-1
J gene: TRBJ1-1
CDR3 protein: CASSQDGQGRTEAFF

V gene: TRBV29-1
J gene: TRBJ1-2
CDR3 protein: CSVDSTNYGYTF

V gene: TRBV5-1
J gene: TRBJ2-1
CDR3 protein: CASSLMGLAGVYGQFF

V gene: TRBV20-1
J gene: TRBJ2-7
CDR3 protein: CSAREGGTSSYEQYF

V gene: TRBV3-1
J gene: TRBJ1-1
CDR3 protein: CASSQDSGRRYTEAFF

V gene: TRBV19
J gene: TRBJ2-7
CDR3 protein: CASSILAGGPSEQYF

V gene: TRBV9
J gene: TRBJ2-1
CDR3 protein: CASSVASLRGREQFF

V gene: TRBV20-1
J gene: TRBJ1-1
CDR3 protein: CSARAPRTAYTEAFF

V gene: TRBV12-5
J gene: TRBJ2-3
CDR3 protein: CASGLVTMGAKSDTQYF

V gene: TRBV18
J gene: TRBJ2-1
CDR3 protein: CASSPPGLAGGTHEQFF

V gene: TRBV29-1
J gene: TRBJ2-3
CDR3 protein: CSVERTGGLGDTQYF

V gene: TRBV12-3/TRBV12-4
J gene: TRBJ2-5
CDR3 protein: CATRQGPRQETQYF

V gene: TRBV7-3
J gene: TRBJ2-2
CDR3 protein: CASSEGGSGTRELFF

V gene: TRBV3-1
J gene: TRBJ1-4
CDR3 protein: CASSQIPTGPNEKLFF

V gene: TRBV19
J gene: TRBJ1-1
CDR3 protein: CASRVDRGGEAFF

V gene: TRBV12-3/TRBV12-4
J gene: TRBJ1-5
CDR3 protein: CASTIGGRNQPQHF

V gene: TRBV25-1
J gene: TRBJ2-3
CDR3 protein: CASSEYYTDTQYF

V gene: TRBV24-1
J gene: TRBJ2-1
CDR3 protein: CATSGDGEQFF

V gene: TRBV27
J gene: TRBJ2-5
CDR3 protein: CASRDSGSYKETQYF

V gene: TRBV11-2
J gene: TRBJ2-2
CDR3 protein: CASSLVMGGSFDTGELFF

V gene: TRBV2
J gene: TRBJ1-4
CDR3 protein: CASSQQGTNEKLFF

V gene: TRBV21-1
J gene: TRBJ2-5
CDR3 protein: CASREGPQYQETQYF

V gene: TRBV10-1
J gene: TRBJ2-1
CDR3 protein: CASSERPSPNEQFF

V gene: TRBV20-1
J gene: TRBJ2-7
CDR3 protein: CSAKAPREPYEQYF

V gene: TRBV29-1
J gene: TRBJ1-2
CDR3 protein: CSVEGGGGGYTF

V gene: TRBV4-2
J gene: TRBJ2-3
CDR3 protein: CASKGSVSTDTQYF

V gene: TRBV5-5
J gene: TRBJ2-2
CDR3 protein: CASSTTGTGTGELFF

V gene: TRBV5-1
J gene: TRBJ2-3
CDR3 protein: CASSLLLSTDTQYF

V gene: TRBV4-1
J gene: TRBJ2-1
CDR3 protein: CASSQVAAELYNEQFF

V gene: TRBV12-3/TRBV12-4
J gene: TRBJ2-5
CDR3 protein: CASRASGTRGETQYF

V gene: TRBV3-1
J gene: TRBJ2-5
CDR3 protein: CASNTGTEETQYF

V gene: TRBV5-1
J gene: TRBJ2-1
CDR3 protein: CASSLDAGDNEQFF

V gene: TRBV7-2
J gene: TRBJ2-7
CDR3 protein: CASRGTGGVEQYF

V gene: TRBV9
J gene: TRBJ2-2
CDR3 protein: CASSVEAGEAGELFF

V gene: TRBV5-1
J gene: TRBJ2-3
CDR3 protein: CASRKPGLPTDTQYF